These 20 T cell receptor beta chains share one sample of origin, sequenced in a study of neurological immune-mediated disorders (dated by TCRdb to about 2019). Library creation used 5' RACE. The run used an Illumina HiSeq 2500. The public reads were reanalyzed by TCRdb: fastp trimming at Q25, MiXCR alignment, in-frame beta chains only. One record per CDR3 amino acid sequence lists the most common genes and DNA. Counted in this sample were about 14,000 distinct CDR3 sequences; about 7.4% of them appeared once. Jointly, the top ten make up roughly a quarter of the sample. Sequenced sample: CD8+ T cells from blood. Source of these receptors: a woman aged 35 to 49 in good health.

This clonotype was detected many times. The chain couples TRBV3-1 to TRBJ1-1; 9 nucleotides agree with TRBD1. The germline CDR1 and CDR2 sequences are LGHDT and YNNKEL (reference sequence). This CDR3 spans 15 amino acids. The V gene end was trimmed by 5 bases and the J gene end by 5 bases; junction bases not matched to a gene: 9. In DNA, the CDR3 is TGTGCCAGCAGCTTCCGACAGGGGGGAGGAACTGAAGCTTTCTTT. Protein product: CASSFRQGGGTEAFF.

The rearrangement links TRBV7-1 to TRBJ2-3, with D hard to call. TRBV7-1 is sorted into the ORF group, with uncertain function. The CDR3 totals 13 residues. Trimming removed 8 bases at V and 6 bases at J, with 15 bases between. The CDR3 nucleotides read TGTGCCAGCCTCACCGGGCTTACCGATACGCAGTATTTT. Its translation: CASLTGLTDTQYF.

This clonotype was detected ten times or more. The V and J genes are TRBV9 and TRBJ2-5, with D maybe TRBD1 (5 bases). The CDR3 length is 15 residues. V was pared by 4 bases and J by 4 bases, with 17 bases between. Germline V gene data show CDR1 as SGDLS and CDR2 as YYNGEE. CDR3 nucleotides: TGTGCCAGCAGCCCCAATCAGGGTATGAGAGAGACCCAGTACTTC. Translating it yields CASSPNQGMRETQYF.

This clonotype was detected many times. V usage is TRBV4-1 and J usage is TRBJ2-1, with 12 bases that match TRBD1. V gave up 4 bases and J gave up 9 bases; unmatched junction bases: 4. The CDR3 has 14 amino acids. The V gene's germline CDR1 is MGHRA and CDR2 YSYEKL. CDR3 in amino acids: CASSLGQGAGEQFF. DNA of the CDR3: TGCGCCAGCAGCCTGGGACAGGGGGCAGGTGAGCAGTTCTTC.

This clonotype was picked up many times. The V and J genes are TRBV10-3 and TRBJ2-1, with D perhaps TRBD2 (6 bases). Between the trimmed V and J ends, which lost 8 bases and 5 bases, there was a span of 16 bases. Per the germline V gene, CDR1 is ENHRY and CDR2 is SYGVKD. CDR3 length: 14 residues. CDR3 residues: CAIPGRPLDNEQFF. Here the CDR3 DNA reads TGTGCCATCCCCGGGAGACCCCTAGACAATGAGCAGTTCTTC.

This clonotype was seen repeatedly, ten times or more. The rearrangement joins TRBV30 to TRBJ1-2; no clear D gene. Trimming pared 3 bases from V and 4 bases from J, leaving 3 bases between. Germline CDR1 and CDR2: GTSNPN and SVGIG (reference sequence). This CDR3 is 10 amino acids long. The CDR3 region has the DNA TGTGCCTGGAGATTCTATGGCTACACCTTC. Protein product: CAWRFYGYTF.

This clonotype has ten or more counts. The J gene is TRBJ1-1, the V gene TRBV6-5; possible D gene TRBD1, 6 bases. CDR3 length: 17 residues. V was pared by 0 bases and J by 1 base, with 15 bases between. CDR1 is MNHEY and CDR2 is SVGAGI in the germline V gene. The CDR3 reads CASSYSSGQTENTEAFF. The CDR3 DNA follows: TGTGCCAGCAGTTACTCGAGCGGACAGACGGAGAACACTGAAGCTTTCTTT.

This clonotype appeared many times. The chain carries TRBV5-1 and TRBJ1-6; 8 bases agree with TRBD1. The CDR3 is made up of 16 amino acids. CDR1 and CDR2 (germline): SGHRS, YFSETQ. The junction had 12 bases not matched to a gene; V was cut back by 4 bases and J by 9 bases. The CDR3 spells CASSDRTGRNSSPLHF. The CDR3 DNA reads TGCGCCAGCAGCGACCGGACAGGGAGAAATAGTTCACCCCTCCACTTT.

This clonotype was found many times. The genes are TRBV4-1 and TRBJ2-1, with 9 bases matching TRBD2. The ends lost 6 bases at V and 8 bases at J; junction bases unmatched: 5. Germline V gene sequence: CDR1 MGHRA, CDR2 YSYEKL. The CDR3 covers 13 residues. The CDR3 spells CASRISGGDEQFF. The CDR3 DNA follows: TGCGCCAGCAGGATTAGCGGGGGCGATGAGCAGTTCTTC.

In its sample, this clonotype was seen many times. The CDR3 DNA sequence: TGCGCCAGCAGCACATCCACTAGTCCCTCCTACGAGCAGTACTTC. Protein sequence: CASSTSTSPSYEQYF. The chain couples TRBV5-1 to TRBJ2-7; D may be TRBD2 (5 bases). Deletions cut 4 bases from V and 0 bases from J, with 14 bases between. CDR1 SGHRS and CDR2 YFSETQ come from the germline V gene. The CDR3 extends over 15 amino acids.

This clonotype was detected ten times or more. DNA of the CDR3: TGCAGTGCTAGAGAAAGCCACGGGATCTCCTACAATGAGCAGTTCTTC. Amino acid sequence: CSARESHGISYNEQFF. The J gene is TRBJ2-1, the V gene TRBV20-1; D perhaps matches TRBD2 (5 bases). Deletions cut 0 bases from V and 0 bases from J, with 12 bases between. Germline values: CDR1 DFQATT, CDR2 SNEGSKA (reference sequence). The CDR3 runs to 16 residues.

This clonotype was observed many times. The chain uses TRBV6-1 and TRBJ1-5; 8 bases map to TRBD1. Germline V gene lookup returns CDR1 MNHNS and CDR2 SASEGT. This CDR3 is 15 amino acids long. With V trimmed by 6 bases and J by 6 bases, 10 bases remained unmatched. The CDR3 region is CASRDLTGGGQPQHF. The CDR3 region has the DNA TGTGCCAGCAGAGACCTAACAGGGGGTGGTCAGCCCCAGCATTTT.

The chain combines TRBV6-6 with TRBJ2-7; TRBD2 matches 13 bases. The germline V gene encodes CDR1 MNHNY and CDR2 SVGAGI (reference sequence). CDR3 length: 15 amino acids. The V segment lost 8 bases and the J segment 3 bases; nucleotides outside the gene matches: 7. The CDR3 nucleotides are TGTGCCAGCCCCCGGACTAGCGGGAGAGTCTACGAGCAGTACTTC. This encodes CASPRTSGRVYEQYF.

This clonotype appeared many times. This sequence joins TRBV6-5 and TRBJ2-6; D might be TRBD1 or TRBD2, each matching 6 bases. Trimming took off 7 bases at V and 2 bases at J, with 21 bases between the two ends. CDR1 and CDR2 (germline): MNHEY, SVGAGI. The CDR3 totals 18 residues. Here the CDR3 DNA reads TGTGCCAGCACCCCCGGTAGGAGGGGGTGGGCTGGGGCCAACGTCCTGACTTTC. Amino acids: CASTPGRRGWAGANVLTF.

The sample holds many counts of this clonotype. The rearrangement links TRBV2 to TRBJ2-1; 7 nucleotides agree with TRBD2. CDR3 length: 15 residues. The junction had 6 bases not matched to a gene; V was cut back by 7 bases and J by 0 bases. CDR1 is SNHLY and CDR2 is FYNNEI in the germline V gene. The CDR3: CASKLGRNSYNEQFF. The CDR3 DNA sequence: TGTGCCAGCAAACTCGGGAGGAACTCCTACAATGAGCAGTTCTTC.

This clonotype was counted at least ten times. The V call is TRBV20-1, the J call TRBJ2-7; D ambiguous. The CDR3 spans 10 residues. The germline V and J ends were trimmed by 6 bases and 4 bases, with 7 bases remaining between them. The germline V gene encodes CDR1 DFQATT and CDR2 SNEGSKA (reference sequence). The CDR3 sequence: CSAKNYEQYF. CDR3 in DNA: TGCAGTGCAAAAAATTACGAGCAGTACTTC.

This clonotype came up many times. The chain uses TRBV20-1 and TRBJ1-1; D perhaps matches TRBD1 (5 bases). CDR3 length: 14 residues. The germline gives CDR1 DFQATT, CDR2 SNEGSKA (reference sequence). Trimming pared 1 base from V and 4 bases from J, leaving 13 bases between. CDR3 residues: CSARAGQGFTEAFF. The CDR3 DNA follows: TGCAGTGCTAGAGCGGGTCAGGGTTTCACTGAAGCTTTCTTT.

This clonotype was observed a few times. CDR3 amino acids: CATVSPAGGPGGWNEQFF. The CDR3, as DNA: TGTGCCACCGTCTCCCCAGCGGGAGGCCCAGGTGGATGGAATGAGCAGTTCTTC. This chain uses TRBV7-9 with TRBJ2-1, with TRBD2 matching over 9 bases. The germline V gene has CDR1 SEHNR and CDR2 FQNEAQ (reference sequence). Trimming removed 10 bases from V and 7 bases from J; junction bases left unmatched: 23. The CDR3 has 18 residues.

This clonotype was counted many times. The V and J genes are TRBV5-1 and TRBJ2-1; tentatively, D is TRBD2 (7 bases). This CDR3 is 14 amino acids long. The germline CDR1 and CDR2 sequences are SGHRS and YFSETQ. The germline V and J ends were trimmed by 5 bases and 2 bases, with 11 bases remaining between them. The CDR3 is CASRGGAAYNEQFF. The CDR3 nucleotides read TGCGCCAGCAGAGGGGGGGCGGCCTACAATGAGCAGTTCTTC. Based on the CDR3 plus reference TRBV5-1 and TRBJ2-1, the full variable domain is KAGVTQTPRYLIKTRGQQVTLSCSPISGHRSVSWYQQTPGQGLQFLFEYFSETQRNKGNFPGRFSGRQFSNSRSEMNVSTLELGDSALYLCASRGGAAYNEQFFGPGTRLTVL.

This clonotype occurred many times. The chain employs TRBV20-1 and TRBJ1-6; D might be TRBD1 (5 bases). The CDR3 has 17 residues. The germline V gene encodes CDR1 DFQATT and CDR2 SNEGSKA (reference sequence). Trimming shortened V by 0 bases and J by 8 bases, and 20 bases separated the two germline ends. CDR3: CSARDGGGERWDSPLHF. The CDR3 nucleotides are TGCAGTGCTAGAGATGGGGGAGGGGAGAGGTGGGATTCACCCCTCCACTTT.